This T cell receptor beta chain was captured by sequencing in a study of graft-versus-host responses after intestinal transplantation. TCRdb's table, derived via immunoSEQ multiplex PCR, lists solely in-frame clones and lacks some. Among about 89,000 clones, around 93% were seen once, and the ten largest hold over 0.15%. With V trimmed by 2 bases and J by 0 bases, 5 bases remained unmatched. Per the germline V gene, CDR1 is SGHTA and CDR2 is FQGNSA. CDR3 length: 18 amino acids. Study observations and caveats: Patients with graft-donor T cell macrochimerism had high graft-versus-host to host-versus-graft clonal ratios in allografts.

On this clone itself: Antigen: not known.

This chain links TRBV7-2 with TRBJ2-2, with 11 nucleotides matching TRBD2. The material was unstimulated CD4+ T cells sorted from spleen or lymph node cells, obtained before transplant. The receptor comes from a human donor who was the organ donor for an intestinal transplant. The CDR3 DNA sequence: TGTGCCAGCAGCTTACTGCCTAGCGGGGGGTCGAACACCGGGGAGCTGTTTTTT. Amino acids: CASSLLPSGGSNTGELFF.